This T cell receptor beta chain comes out of a study of blood T cell repertoires in COVID-19. Study-wide background: Samples taken during acute and convalescent COVID-19 were collected in the United States, Italy and Spain.

The CDR3 spans 12 residues. Trimming removed 6 bases at V and 13 bases at J, with 19 bases between. Germline V gives CDR1 SGHDT, CDR2 YYEEEE. In the source study's methods: How many nucleated cells were present was estimated from reference gene primer amplification. Method: immunoSEQ multiplex PCR; TCRdb's copy keeps in-frame clones and lacks some. V, J and clone size reflect that table, while D and trimming were determined from the DNA. The sample holds roughly 250,000 clones, 82% seen once. Sequenced material: peripheral blood. The sequence derives from a woman aged 55-69 years with active or convalescent COVID-19. V usage is TRBV5-6 and J usage is TRBJ1-2, with a weak D call TRBD1 (6 bases). CDR3 in DNA: TGTGCCAGCACCCTGGAGTTGGGGGGGCCCACCTTC. The encoded protein is CASTLELGGPTF.